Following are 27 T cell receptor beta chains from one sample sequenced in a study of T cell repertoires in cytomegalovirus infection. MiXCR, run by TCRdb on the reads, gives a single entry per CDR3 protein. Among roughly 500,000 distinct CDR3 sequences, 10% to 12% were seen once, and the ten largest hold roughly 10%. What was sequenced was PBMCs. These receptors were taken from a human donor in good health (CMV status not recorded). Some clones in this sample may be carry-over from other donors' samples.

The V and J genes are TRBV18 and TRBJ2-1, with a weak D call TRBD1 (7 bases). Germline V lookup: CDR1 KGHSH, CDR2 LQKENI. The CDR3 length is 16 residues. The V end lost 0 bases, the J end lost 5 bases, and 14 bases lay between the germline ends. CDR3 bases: TGTGCCAGCTCACCACCTCGGACAGGAGGGGACAATGAGCAGTTCTTC. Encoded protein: CASSPPRTGGDNEQFF.

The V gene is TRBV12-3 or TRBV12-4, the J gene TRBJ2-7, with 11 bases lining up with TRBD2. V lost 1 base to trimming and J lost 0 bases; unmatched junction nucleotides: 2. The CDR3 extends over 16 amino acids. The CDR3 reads CASSLGTSGGSYEQYF. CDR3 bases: TGTGCCAGCAGTTTAGGAACTAGCGGGGGCTCCTACGAGCAGTACTTC.

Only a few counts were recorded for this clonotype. CDR3 nucleotides: TGTGCCAGCAACGGGAGAAAAGAGACCCAGTACTTC. Its translation is CASNGRKETQYF. The chain combines TRBV2 with TRBJ2-5; D may be TRBD2 (6 bases). Germline CDR1 is SNHLY and CDR2 is FYNNEI. V was clipped by 7 bases and J by 3 bases, with 9 bases between them. The length of the CDR3 is 12 residues.

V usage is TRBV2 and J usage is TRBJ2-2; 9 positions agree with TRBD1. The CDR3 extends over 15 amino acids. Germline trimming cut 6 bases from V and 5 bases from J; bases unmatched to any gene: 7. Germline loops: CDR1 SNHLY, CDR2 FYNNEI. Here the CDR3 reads CASRGLTGGTGELFF. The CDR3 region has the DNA TGTGCCAGCAGAGGACTGACAGGGGGTACCGGGGAGCTGTTTTTT.

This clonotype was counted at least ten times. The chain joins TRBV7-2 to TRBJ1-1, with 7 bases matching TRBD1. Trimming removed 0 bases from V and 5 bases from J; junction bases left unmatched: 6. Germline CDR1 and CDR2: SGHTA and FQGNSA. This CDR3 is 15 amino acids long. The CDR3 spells CASSLAGRGRTEAFF. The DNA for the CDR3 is TGTGCCAGCAGCTTAGCTGGCAGGGGGAGAACTGAAGCTTTCTTT.

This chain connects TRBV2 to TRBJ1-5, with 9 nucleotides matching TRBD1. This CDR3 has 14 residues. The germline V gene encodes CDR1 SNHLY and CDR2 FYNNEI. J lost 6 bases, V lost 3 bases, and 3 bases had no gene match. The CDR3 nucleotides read TGTGCCAGCAGTGACGGGACAGGGATTCAGCCCCAGCATTTT. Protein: CASSDGTGIQPQHF.

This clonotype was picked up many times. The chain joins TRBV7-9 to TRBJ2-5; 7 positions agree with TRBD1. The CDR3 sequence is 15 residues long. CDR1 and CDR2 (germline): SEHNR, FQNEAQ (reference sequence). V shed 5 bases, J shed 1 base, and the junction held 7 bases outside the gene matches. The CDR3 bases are TGTGCCAGCAGCCAAAGCCGACAGGGCCAAGAGACCCAGTACTTC. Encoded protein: CASSQSRQGQETQYF.

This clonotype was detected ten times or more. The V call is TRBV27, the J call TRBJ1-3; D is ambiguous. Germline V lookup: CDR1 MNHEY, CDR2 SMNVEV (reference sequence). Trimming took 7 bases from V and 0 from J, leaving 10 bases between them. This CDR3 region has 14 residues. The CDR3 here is CASKKSISGNTIYF. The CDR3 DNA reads TGTGCCAGCAAAAAATCTATCTCTGGAAACACCATATATTTT.

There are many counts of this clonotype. CDR3 protein: CASSGRDRGNEQFF. CDR3 bases: TGTGCCAGCTCTGGCAGGGATAGGGGCAATGAGCAGTTCTTC. The V gene is TRBV6-1, the J gene TRBJ2-1; TRBD1 is a possible D gene (5 bases). The germline V and J ends were trimmed by 8 bases and 6 bases, with 17 bases remaining between them. Germline V gene sequence: CDR1 MNHNS, CDR2 SASEGT. This CDR3 has 14 amino acids.

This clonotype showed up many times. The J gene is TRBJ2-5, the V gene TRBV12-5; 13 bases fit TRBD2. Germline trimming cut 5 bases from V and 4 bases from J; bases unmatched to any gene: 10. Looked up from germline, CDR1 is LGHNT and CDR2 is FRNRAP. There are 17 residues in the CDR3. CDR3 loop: CASGPGTSGDARETQYF. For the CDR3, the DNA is TGTGCTAGTGGTCCGGGGACTAGCGGGGATGCGCGAGAGACCCAGTACTTC.

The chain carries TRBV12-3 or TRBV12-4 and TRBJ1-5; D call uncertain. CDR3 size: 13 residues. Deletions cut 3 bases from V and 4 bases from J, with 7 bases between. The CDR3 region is CASSFAKNQPQHF. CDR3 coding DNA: TGTGCCAGCAGTTTTGCTAAAAATCAGCCCCAGCATTTT.

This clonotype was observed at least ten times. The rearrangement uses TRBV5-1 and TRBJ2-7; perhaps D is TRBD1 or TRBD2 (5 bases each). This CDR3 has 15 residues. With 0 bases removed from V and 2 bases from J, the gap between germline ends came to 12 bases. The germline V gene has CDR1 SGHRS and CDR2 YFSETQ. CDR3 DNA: TGCGCCAGCAGCTTGGGAGGCACGGGGCCCTACGAGCAGTACTTC. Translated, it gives CASSLGGTGPYEQYF.

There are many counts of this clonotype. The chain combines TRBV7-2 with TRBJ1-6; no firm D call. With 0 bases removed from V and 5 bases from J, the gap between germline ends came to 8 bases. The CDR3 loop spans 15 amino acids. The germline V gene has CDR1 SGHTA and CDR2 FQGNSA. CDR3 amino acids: CASSLAVADNSPLHF. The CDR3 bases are TGTGCCAGCAGCTTAGCAGTCGCTGATAATTCACCCCTCCACTTT.

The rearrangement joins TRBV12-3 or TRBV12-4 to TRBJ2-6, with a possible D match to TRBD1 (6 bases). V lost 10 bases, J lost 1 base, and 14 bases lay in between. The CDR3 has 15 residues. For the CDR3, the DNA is TGTGCCATCACCGAGACAGGATCTGGGGCCAACGTCCTGACTTTC. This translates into CAITETGSGANVLTF.

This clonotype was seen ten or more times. The CDR3 DNA sequence: TGTGCCAGCAGCGAATACAGGGACTACGAGCAGTACTTC. Amino acids: CASSEYRDYEQYF. The gene calls are TRBV14 and TRBJ2-7; a weak D match, TRBD1 (6 bases). The CDR3 is made up of 13 amino acids. CDR1 and CDR2 (germline): SGHDN, FVKESK. Trimming stripped 5 bases from V and 3 bases from J, with 11 bases between. The whole variable domain, remainder taken from reference TRBV14 and TRBJ2-7, is EAGVTQFPSHSVIEKGQTVTLRCDPISGHDNLYWYRRVMGKEIKFLLHFVKESKQDESGMPNNRFLAERTGGTYSTLKVQPAELEDSGVYFCASSEYRDYEQYFGPGTRLTVT.

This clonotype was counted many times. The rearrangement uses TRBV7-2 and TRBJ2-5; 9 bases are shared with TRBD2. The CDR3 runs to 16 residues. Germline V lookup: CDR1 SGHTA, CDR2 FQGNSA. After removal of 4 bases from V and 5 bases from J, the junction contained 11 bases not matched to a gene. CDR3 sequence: CASSSTAAGGWETQYF. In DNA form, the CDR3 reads TGTGCCAGCAGCTCCACCGCTGCGGGAGGGTGGGAGACCCAGTACTTC.

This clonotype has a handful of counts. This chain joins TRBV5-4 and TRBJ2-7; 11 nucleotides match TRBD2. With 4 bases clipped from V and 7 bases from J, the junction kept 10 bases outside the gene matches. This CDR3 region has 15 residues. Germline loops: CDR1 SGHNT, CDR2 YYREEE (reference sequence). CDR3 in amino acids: CASSTRLAGRREQYF. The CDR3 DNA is TGTGCCAGCAGCACCCGACTAGCGGGAAGGAGGGAGCAGTACTTC.

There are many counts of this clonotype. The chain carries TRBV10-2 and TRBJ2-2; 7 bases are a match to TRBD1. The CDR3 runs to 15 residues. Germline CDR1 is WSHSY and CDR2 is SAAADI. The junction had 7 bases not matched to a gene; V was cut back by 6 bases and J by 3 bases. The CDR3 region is CASRRDRRDTGELFF. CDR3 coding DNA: TGCGCCAGCAGGAGGGACAGAAGGGACACCGGGGAGCTGTTTTTT.

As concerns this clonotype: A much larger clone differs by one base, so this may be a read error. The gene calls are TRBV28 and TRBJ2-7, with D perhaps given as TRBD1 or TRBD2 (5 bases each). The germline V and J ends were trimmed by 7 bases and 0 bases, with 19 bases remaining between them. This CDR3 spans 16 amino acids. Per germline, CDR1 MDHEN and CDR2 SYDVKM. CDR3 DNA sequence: TGTGCCAGCAATAATCTCGGGTGGGGGAGCTCCTACGAGCAGTACTTC. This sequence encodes CASNNLGWGSSYEQYF.

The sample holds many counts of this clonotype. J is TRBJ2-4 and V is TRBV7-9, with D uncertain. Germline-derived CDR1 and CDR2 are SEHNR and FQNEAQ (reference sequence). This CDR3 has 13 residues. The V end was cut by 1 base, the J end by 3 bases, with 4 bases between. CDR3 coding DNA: TGTGCCAGCAGCTTAGGGGACAAAAACATTCAGTACTTC. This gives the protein CASSLGDKNIQYF.

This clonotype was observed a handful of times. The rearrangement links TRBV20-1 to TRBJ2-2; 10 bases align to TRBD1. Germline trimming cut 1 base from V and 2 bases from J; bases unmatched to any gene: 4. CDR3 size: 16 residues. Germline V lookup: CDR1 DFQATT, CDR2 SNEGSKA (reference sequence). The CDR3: CSARVDRGRNTGELFF. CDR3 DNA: TGCAGTGCTAGAGTCGACAGGGGGCGAAACACCGGGGAGCTGTTTTTT.

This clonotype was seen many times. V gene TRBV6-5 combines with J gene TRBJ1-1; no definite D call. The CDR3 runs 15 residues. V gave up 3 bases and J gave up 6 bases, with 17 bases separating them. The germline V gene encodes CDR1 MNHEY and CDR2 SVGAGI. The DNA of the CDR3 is TGTGCCAGCAGTTATCAGAGGGTAGGTGGCCCTGAAGCTTTCTTT. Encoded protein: CASSYQRVGGPEAFF.

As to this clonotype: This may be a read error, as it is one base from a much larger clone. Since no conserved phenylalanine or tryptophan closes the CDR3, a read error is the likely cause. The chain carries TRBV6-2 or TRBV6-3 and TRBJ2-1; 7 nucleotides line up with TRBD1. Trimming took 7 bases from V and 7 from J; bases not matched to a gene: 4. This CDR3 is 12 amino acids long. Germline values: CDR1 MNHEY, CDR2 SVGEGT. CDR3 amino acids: CASTIQGNEQFS. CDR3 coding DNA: TGTGCCAGCACCATACAGGGGAATGAGCAGTTCTCC.

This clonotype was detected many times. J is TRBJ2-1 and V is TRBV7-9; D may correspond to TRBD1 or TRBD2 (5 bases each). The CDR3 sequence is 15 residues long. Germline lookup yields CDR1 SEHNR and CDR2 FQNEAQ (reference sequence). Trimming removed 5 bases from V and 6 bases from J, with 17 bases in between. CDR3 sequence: CASSPRDGRANEQFF. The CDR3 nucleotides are TGTGCCAGCAGCCCACGGGACGGCCGTGCCAATGAGCAGTTCTTC.

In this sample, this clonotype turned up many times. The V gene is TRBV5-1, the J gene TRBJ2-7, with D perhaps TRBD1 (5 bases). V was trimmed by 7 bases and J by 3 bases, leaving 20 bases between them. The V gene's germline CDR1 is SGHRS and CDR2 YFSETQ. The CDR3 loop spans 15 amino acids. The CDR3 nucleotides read TGCGCCAGCTCACACCCCTACAGGAGACACTACGAGCAGTACTTC. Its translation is CASSHPYRRHYEQYF.

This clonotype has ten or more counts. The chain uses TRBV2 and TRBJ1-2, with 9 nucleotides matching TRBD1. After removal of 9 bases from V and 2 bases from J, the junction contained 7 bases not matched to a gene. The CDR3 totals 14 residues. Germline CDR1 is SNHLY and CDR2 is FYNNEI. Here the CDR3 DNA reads TGTGCCAGTCGACAGGGGGGAACCAACTATGGCTACACCTTC. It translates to CASRQGGTNYGYTF.

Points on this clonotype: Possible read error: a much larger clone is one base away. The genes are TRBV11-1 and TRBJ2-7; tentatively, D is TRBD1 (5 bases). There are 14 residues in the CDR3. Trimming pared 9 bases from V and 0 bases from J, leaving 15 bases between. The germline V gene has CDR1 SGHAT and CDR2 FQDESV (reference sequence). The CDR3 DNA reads TGTGCCAGAAGTCGAGGTGACAGCTCCTACGAGCAGTACTTC. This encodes CARSRGDSSYEQYF.